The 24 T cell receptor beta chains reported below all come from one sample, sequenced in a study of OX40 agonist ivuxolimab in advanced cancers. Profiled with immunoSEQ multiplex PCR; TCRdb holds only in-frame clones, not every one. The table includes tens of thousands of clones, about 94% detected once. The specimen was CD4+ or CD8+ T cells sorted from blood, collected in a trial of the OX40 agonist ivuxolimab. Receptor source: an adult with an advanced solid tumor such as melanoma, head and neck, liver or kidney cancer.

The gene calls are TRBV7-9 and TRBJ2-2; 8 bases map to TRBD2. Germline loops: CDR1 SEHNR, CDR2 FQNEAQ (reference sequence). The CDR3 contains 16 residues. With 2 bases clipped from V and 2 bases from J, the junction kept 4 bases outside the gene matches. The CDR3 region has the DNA TGTGCCAGCAGCTTACAGCGGGAGACCAACACCGGGGAGCTGTTTTTT. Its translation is CASSLQRETNTGELFF.

CDR3 coding DNA: TGCGCCAGCAGTTACGAACTAGCCAAAAACATTCAGTACTTC. Protein product: CASSYELAKNIQYF. The chain employs TRBV5-1 and TRBJ2-4; no definite D call. The CDR3 runs 14 residues. Looked up from germline, CDR1 is SGHRS and CDR2 is YFSETQ. Trimming removed 5 bases at V and 0 bases at J, with 9 bases between.

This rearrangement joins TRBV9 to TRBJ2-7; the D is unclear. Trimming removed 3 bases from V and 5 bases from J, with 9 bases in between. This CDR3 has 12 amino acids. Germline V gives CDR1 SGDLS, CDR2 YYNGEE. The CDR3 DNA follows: TGTGCCAGCAGCGGCGTGGAGAACGAGCAGTACTTC. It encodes CASSGVENEQYF.

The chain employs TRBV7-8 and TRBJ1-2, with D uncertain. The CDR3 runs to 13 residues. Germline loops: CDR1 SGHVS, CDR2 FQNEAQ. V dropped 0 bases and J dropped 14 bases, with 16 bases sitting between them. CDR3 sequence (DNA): TGTGCCAGCAGCTTAGCTAGGTTGGTGGGAACTACCTTC. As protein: CASSLARLVGTTF.

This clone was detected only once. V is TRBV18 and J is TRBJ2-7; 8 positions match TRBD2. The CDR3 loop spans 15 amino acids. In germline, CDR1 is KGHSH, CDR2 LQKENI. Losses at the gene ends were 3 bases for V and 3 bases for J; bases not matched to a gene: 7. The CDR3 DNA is TGTGCCAGCTCACCCAAACTAGCGGCCGACTACGAGCAGTACTTC. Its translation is CASSPKLAADYEQYF.

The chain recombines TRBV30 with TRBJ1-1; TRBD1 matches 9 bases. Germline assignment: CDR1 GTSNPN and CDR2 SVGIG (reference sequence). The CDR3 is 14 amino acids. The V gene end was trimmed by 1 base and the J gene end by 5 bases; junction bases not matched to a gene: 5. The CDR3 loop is CAWSADRGITEAFF. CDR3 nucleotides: TGTGCCTGGAGTGCGGACAGGGGAATTACTGAAGCTTTCTTT. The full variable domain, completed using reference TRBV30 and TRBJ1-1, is SQTIHQWPATLVQPVGSPLSLECTVEGTSNPNLYWYRQAAGRGLQLLFYSVGIGQISSEVPQNLSASRPQDRQFILSSKKLLLSDSGFYLCAWSADRGITEAFFGQGTRLTVV.

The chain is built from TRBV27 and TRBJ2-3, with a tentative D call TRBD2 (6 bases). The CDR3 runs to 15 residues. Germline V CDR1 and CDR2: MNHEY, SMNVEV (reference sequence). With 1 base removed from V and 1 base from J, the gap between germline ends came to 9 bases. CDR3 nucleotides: TGTGCCAGCAGTTTATTCGGGAGTGGCACAGATACGCAGTATTTT. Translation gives CASSLFGSGTDTQYF.

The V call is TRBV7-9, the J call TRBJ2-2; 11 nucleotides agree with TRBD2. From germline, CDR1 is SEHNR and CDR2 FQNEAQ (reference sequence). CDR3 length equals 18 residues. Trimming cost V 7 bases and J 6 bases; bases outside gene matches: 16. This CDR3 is CASNPGTSGLNVAGELFF. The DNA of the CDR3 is TGTGCCAGCAACCCCGGGACTAGCGGATTAAATGTCGCCGGGGAGCTGTTTTTT.

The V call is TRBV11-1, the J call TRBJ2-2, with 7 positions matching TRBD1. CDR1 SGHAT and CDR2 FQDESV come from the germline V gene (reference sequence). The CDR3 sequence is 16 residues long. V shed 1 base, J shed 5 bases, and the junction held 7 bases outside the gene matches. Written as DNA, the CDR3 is TGTGCCAGCAGCTTAGAGCGGACAGGACGGACCGGGGAGCTGTTTTTT. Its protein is CASSLERTGRTGELFF. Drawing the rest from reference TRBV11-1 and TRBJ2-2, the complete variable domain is EAEVAQSPRYKITEKSQAVAFWCDPISGHATLYWYRQILGQGPELLVQFQDESVVDDSQLPKDRFSAERLKGVDSTLKIQPAELGDSAMYLCASSLERTGRTGELFFGEGSRLTVL.

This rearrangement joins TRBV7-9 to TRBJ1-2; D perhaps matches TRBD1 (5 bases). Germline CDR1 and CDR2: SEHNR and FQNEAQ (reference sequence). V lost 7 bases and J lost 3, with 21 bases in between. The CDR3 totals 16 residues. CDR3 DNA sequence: TGTGCCAGCACCCCGGTTCTCAGGGATAAGGACTATGGCTACACCTTC. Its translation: CASTPVLRDKDYGYTF.

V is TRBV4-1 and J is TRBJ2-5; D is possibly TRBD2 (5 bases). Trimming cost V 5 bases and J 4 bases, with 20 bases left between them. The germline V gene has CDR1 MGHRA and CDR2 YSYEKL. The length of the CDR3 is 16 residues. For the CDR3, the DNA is TGCGCCAGCAGCAGTTTAAATCGGGGTGGCCCAGAGACCCAGTACTTC. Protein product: CASSSLNRGGPETQYF.

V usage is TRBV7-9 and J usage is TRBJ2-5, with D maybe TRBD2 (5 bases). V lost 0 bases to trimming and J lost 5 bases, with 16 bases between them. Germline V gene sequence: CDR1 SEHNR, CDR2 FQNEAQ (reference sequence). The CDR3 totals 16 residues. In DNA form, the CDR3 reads TGTGCCAGCAGCTTAGCTGGTTCGGGGTTGCTGGAGACCCAGTACTTC. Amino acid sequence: CASSLAGSGLLETQYF.

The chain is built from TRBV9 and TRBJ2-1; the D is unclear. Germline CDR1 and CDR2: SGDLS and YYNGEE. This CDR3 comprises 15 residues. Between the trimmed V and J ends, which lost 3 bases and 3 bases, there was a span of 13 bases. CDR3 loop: CASSAGETYYNEQFF. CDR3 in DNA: TGTGCCAGCAGCGCCGGTGAGACCTACTACAATGAGCAGTTCTTC.

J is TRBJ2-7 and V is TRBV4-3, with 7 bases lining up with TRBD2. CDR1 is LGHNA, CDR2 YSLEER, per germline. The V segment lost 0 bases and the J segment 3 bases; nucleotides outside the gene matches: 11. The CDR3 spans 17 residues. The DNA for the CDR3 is TGCGCCAGCAGCCAAGATACGCGTCTAGCGGCCTTCTACGAGCAGTACTTC. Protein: CASSQDTRLAAFYEQYF.

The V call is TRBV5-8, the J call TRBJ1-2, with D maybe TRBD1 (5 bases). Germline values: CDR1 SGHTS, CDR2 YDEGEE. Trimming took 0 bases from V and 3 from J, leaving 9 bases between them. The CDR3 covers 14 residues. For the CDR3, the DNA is TGTGCCAGCAGCTTGGAAGGGGCGGACTATGGCTACACCTTC. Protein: CASSLEGADYGYTF.

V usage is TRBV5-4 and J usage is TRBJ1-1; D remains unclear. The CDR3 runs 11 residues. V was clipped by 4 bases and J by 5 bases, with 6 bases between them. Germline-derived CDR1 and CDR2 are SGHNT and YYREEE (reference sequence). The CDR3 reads CASSATTEAFF. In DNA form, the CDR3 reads TGTGCCAGCAGCGCGACAACTGAAGCTTTCTTT.

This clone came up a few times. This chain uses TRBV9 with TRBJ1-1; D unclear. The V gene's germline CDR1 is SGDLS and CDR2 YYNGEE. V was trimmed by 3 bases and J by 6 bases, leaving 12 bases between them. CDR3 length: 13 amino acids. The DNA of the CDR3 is TGTGCCAGCAGCGCCGGGATCGGAGCTGAAGCTTTCTTT. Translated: CASSAGIGAEAFF.

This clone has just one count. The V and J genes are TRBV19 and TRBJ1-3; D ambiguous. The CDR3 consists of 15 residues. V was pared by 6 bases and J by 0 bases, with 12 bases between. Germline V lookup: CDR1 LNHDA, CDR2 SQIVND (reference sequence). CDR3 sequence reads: CASSPAGFSGNTIYF. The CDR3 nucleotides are TGTGCCAGTAGCCCCGCAGGATTCTCTGGAAACACCATATATTTT.

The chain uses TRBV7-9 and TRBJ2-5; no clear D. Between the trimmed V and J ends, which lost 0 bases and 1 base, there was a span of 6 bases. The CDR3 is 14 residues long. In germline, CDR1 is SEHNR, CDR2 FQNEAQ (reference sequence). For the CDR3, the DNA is TGTGCCAGCAGCTTAGCCGGCGGCCAAGAGACCCAGTACTTC. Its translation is CASSLAGGQETQYF.

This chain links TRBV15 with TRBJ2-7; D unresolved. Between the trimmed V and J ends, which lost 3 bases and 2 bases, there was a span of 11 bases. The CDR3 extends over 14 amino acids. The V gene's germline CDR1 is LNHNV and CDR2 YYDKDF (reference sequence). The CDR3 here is CATSRETLPYEQYF. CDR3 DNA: TGTGCCACCAGCAGGGAGACACTCCCCTACGAGCAGTACTTC.

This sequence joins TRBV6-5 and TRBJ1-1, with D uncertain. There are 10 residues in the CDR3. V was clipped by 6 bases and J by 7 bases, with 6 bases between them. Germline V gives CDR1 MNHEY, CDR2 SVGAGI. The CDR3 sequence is CASRDSEAFF. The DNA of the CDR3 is TGTGCCAGCAGGGATAGTGAAGCTTTCTTT.

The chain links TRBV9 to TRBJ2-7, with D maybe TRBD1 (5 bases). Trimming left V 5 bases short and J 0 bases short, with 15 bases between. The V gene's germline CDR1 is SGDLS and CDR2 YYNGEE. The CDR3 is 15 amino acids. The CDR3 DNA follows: TGTGCCAGCAGTCCTGGGGCAGGCTTCTCCTACGAGCAGTACTTC. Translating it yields CASSPGAGFSYEQYF.

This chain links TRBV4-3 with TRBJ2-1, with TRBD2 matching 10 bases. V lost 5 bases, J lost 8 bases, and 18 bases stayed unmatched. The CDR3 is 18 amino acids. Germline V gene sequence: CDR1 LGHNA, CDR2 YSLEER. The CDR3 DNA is TGCGCCAGCAGCGATCGGGCCAGCGGGAGGGCCATTACAGATGAGCAGTTCTTC. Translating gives CASSDRASGRAITDEQFF.

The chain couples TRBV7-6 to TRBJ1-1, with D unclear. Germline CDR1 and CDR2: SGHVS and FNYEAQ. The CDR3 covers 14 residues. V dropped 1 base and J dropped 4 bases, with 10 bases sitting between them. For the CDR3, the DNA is TGTGCCAGCAGCTTAGGCGGGGTCCGCACTGAAGCTTTCTTT. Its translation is CASSLGGVRTEAFF.